These 16 T cell receptor beta chains originate from one sample sequenced in a study of T cells in Graves' hyperthyroidism and ophthalmopathy. RNA transcripts yielded amplified TCR beta CDR3 regions. HTBI primers were employed in a first-round RT-PCR of the TCR CDR3. TCRdb independently ran MiXCR on the multiplex PCR reads; one entry per CDR3 protein. The data show about 570,000 distinct CDR3 sequences, less than 15% seen once. The material sequenced was blood. The source is a woman aged 40 to 55 with Graves' hyperthyroidism.

This clonotype has a count of ten or more. The chain is built from TRBV6-1 and TRBJ1-1; unclear D gene. This CDR3 comprises 11 residues. The germline gives CDR1 MNHNS, CDR2 SASEGT. Trimming removed 10 bases from V and 1 base from J, with 7 bases in between. CDR3 DNA: TGTGCCACCAAAGCGAACACTGAAGCTTTCTTT. As protein: CATKANTEAFF.

This clonotype was counted at least ten times. Germline is not matched at one junction end, which may reflect a read error. The V gene is TRBV5-1, the J gene TRBJ2-1, with D possibly called TRBD1 or TRBD2 (5 bases each). Germline CDR1 and CDR2: SGHRS and YFSETQ. The CDR3 contains 14 residues. CDR3 amino acids: CASSPGTAYNEQFF. In DNA form, the CDR3 reads TGTGCCAGCAGCCCCGGGACCGCCTACAATGAGCAGTTCTTC.

At least ten counts were recorded for this clonotype. This sequence joins TRBV12-3 or TRBV12-4 and TRBJ2-3; 12 bases are shared with TRBD2. The CDR3 loop spans 15 amino acids. Unmatched junction bases numbered 4, after V lost 4 bases and J lost 5 bases. The DNA of the CDR3 is TGTGCCAGCAGTTACCTAGCGGGGGGGATAGATACGCAGTATTTT. It is translated as CASSYLAGGIDTQYF.

This clonotype was observed a few times. V is TRBV12-3 or TRBV12-4 and J is TRBJ2-5; TRBD1 matches 8 bases. Trimming cost V 6 bases and J 4 bases; bases outside gene matches: 10. CDR3 length equals 15 residues. CDR3 in DNA: TGTGCCAGCAGCGGGGGCAGGGGGCAAGCAGAGACCCAGTACTTC. Encoded protein: CASSGGRGQAETQYF.

This clonotype came up many times. This chain joins TRBV5-5 and TRBJ2-2; no reliable D call. CDR3 length equals 16 residues. Germline V gene sequence: CDR1 SGHKS, CDR2 YYEKEE (reference sequence). Trimming stripped 2 bases from V and 1 base from J, with 12 bases between. DNA for the CDR3: TGTGCCAGCAGCTTTTTAGGTTGGGAGAACACCGGGGAGCTGTTTTTT. Its protein product is CASSFLGWENTGELFF. The variable domain in full, completed from reference TRBV5-5 and TRBJ2-2, reads DAGVTQSPTHLIKTRGQQVTLRCSPISGHKSVSWYQQVLGQGPQFIFQYYEKEERGRGNFPDRFSARQFPNYSSELNVNALLLGDSALYLCASSFLGWENTGELFFGEGSRLTVL.

This clonotype was counted at least ten times. The chain combines TRBV5-1 with TRBJ1-6; TRBD1 aligns across 7 bases. The junction had 4 bases not matched to a gene; V was cut back by 4 bases and J by 6 bases. Germline V gives CDR1 SGHRS, CDR2 YFSETQ. The CDR3 contains 14 residues. CDR3 DNA sequence: TGCGCCAGCAGCACCCAGGGGGTTAATTCACCCCTCCACTTT. Protein sequence: CASSTQGVNSPLHF.

This clonotype was recorded many times. The CDR3 sequence is CSARARTSGYNEQFF. CDR3 DNA sequence: TGCAGTGCTAGAGCCAGGACTAGCGGATACAATGAGCAGTTCTTC. This chain links TRBV20-1 with TRBJ2-1; 10 nucleotides line up with TRBD2. This CDR3 is 15 amino acids long. CDR1 is DFQATT and CDR2 is SNEGSKA in the germline V gene (reference sequence). Trimming at V came to 1 base and at J to 4 bases, leaving 4 bases not matched to a gene.

This chain joins TRBV6-5 and TRBJ2-7; D unclear. The CDR3 is 12 residues long. V gave up 4 bases and J gave up 7 bases, with 11 bases separating them. Germline V gives CDR1 MNHEY, CDR2 SVGAGI. DNA for the CDR3: TGTGCCAGCAGTTCCCCCGGCGGTGAGCAGTACTTC. Translated, it gives CASSSPGGEQYF.

This clonotype appeared a single time. Possible read error: a much larger clone is one base away. V gene TRBV5-6 combines with J gene TRBJ2-7, with TRBD2 matching over 7 bases. V was clipped by 6 bases and J by 5 bases; unmatched bases: 8. CDR3 length equals 13 residues. The germline CDR1 and CDR2 sequences are SGHDT and YYEEEE. The CDR3 DNA reads as TGTGCCAGCAACTACGGGGGGAACGACGAGCAGTACTTC. This encodes CASNYGGNDEQYF.

This clonotype has ten or more counts. The rearrangement uses TRBV6-1 and TRBJ2-1; D is possibly TRBD2 (6 bases). Looked up from germline, CDR1 is MNHNS and CDR2 is SASEGT. V was shortened by 1 base and J by 2 bases, with 9 bases between the two germline ends. The CDR3 is made up of 15 amino acids. CDR3 residues: CASSEGRVPYNEQFF. The CDR3 nucleotides read TGTGCCAGCAGTGAAGGGAGGGTACCCTACAATGAGCAGTTCTTC.

This clonotype has only a few counts. The CDR3 nucleotides are TGTGCCAGCAGCCCTCCGGATCACAATGAGCAGTTCTTC. Encoded protein: CASSPPDHNEQFF. This chain links TRBV11-2 with TRBJ2-1; D is undetermined. The V and J ends lost 5 bases and 5 bases respectively, with 10 bases between them. The CDR3 contains 13 residues. Germline assignment: CDR1 SGHAT and CDR2 FQNNGV. The variable domain in full, completed from reference TRBV11-2 and TRBJ2-1, reads EAGVAQSPRYKIIEKRQSVAFWCNPISGHATLYWYQQILGQGPKLLIQFQNNGVVDDSQLPKDRFSAERLKGVDSTLKIQPAKLEDSAVYLCASSPPDHNEQFFGPGTRLTVL.

The rearrangement links TRBV28 to TRBJ2-4, with 8 nucleotides matching TRBD2. This CDR3 is built from 16 residues. The germline V gene has CDR1 MDHEN and CDR2 SYDVKM. J gave up 3 bases and V 3 bases, and 7 bases lay outside the gene matches. The CDR3 nucleotides are TGTGCCAGCAGTTTTGAAGCGGGACTAGACAAAAACATTCAGTACTTC. Translation: CASSFEAGLDKNIQYF.

This clonotype occurred many times. J is TRBJ1-1 and V is TRBV2; TRBD1 is a possible D gene (5 bases). Germline V gene lookup returns CDR1 SNHLY and CDR2 FYNNEI. This CDR3 region has 15 residues. V lost 3 bases and J 0 bases, leaving 11 bases between the germline ends. Written as DNA, the CDR3 is TGTGCCAGCAGTGATGCGACAGCTATGAACACTGAAGCTTTCTTT. It yields the protein CASSDATAMNTEAFF.

This clonotype came up a few times. The CDR3 DNA reads TGCAGTGCTACGGGACTAGCGGGTTTAGAGACCCAGTACTTC. Its translation: CSATGLAGLETQYF. The rearrangement links TRBV20-1 to TRBJ2-5, with 12 positions matching TRBD2. With 4 bases clipped from V and 4 bases from J, the junction kept 4 bases outside the gene matches. The CDR3 runs to 14 residues. Germline V gene sequence: CDR1 DFQATT, CDR2 SNEGSKA (reference sequence).

This clonotype was observed many times. The gene calls are TRBV11-3 and TRBJ2-5; D is unresolved. Trimming shortened V by 2 bases and J by 4 bases, and 8 bases separated the two germline ends. Germline assignment: CDR1 SGHNT and CDR2 YENEEA. The CDR3 totals 13 residues. The CDR3: CASSLNQRETQYF. DNA of the CDR3: TGTGCCAGCAGCTTAAATCAGCGAGAGACCCAGTACTTC.

In this sample, this clonotype turned up many times. The chain combines TRBV6-1 with TRBJ1-5, with unresolved D. Germline V gene sequence: CDR1 MNHNS, CDR2 SASEGT. The ends were cut back, 6 bases at V and 1 base at J, with 7 bases in the middle. The CDR3 is made up of 13 amino acids. CDR3 sequence reads: CASRIASNQPQHF. CDR3 nucleotides: TGTGCCAGCAGGATCGCCAGCAATCAGCCCCAGCATTTT.